Listed below are T cell receptor beta chains from one sample, sequenced in a study of identical twins. In TCRdb, the 5' RACE reads were re-called with MiXCR into one record per CDR3 protein. The sample has hundreds of thousands of distinct CDR3 sequences, 8.5% to 9.5% seen once. These data also formed part of another study, on yellow fever vaccine responses in identical twins.

The sample was PBMCs. Every receptor here comes from a woman aged 18-29 years in good health. Both conserved end residues are part of each CDR3. Each record gives: V gene, clone size, J gene, D gene, CDR3 protein, CDR3 DNA. A D gene is named only where the DNA matches it firmly. Rows give clone size only sometimes, using once, few, many, or a class for an expanded clone.

v_gene: TRBV7-3
abundance: few
j_gene: TRBJ2-2
d_gene: .
CDR3aa: CASSSTPMWVGPANTGELFF
CDR3nt: TGTGCCAGCAGCTCCACGCCCATGTGGGTTGGGCCCGCGAACACCGGGGAGCTGTTTTTT

v_gene: TRBV6-1
abundance: .
j_gene: TRBJ2-3
d_gene: .
CDR3aa: CASSTTQIGADTQYF
CDR3nt: TGTGCCAGCAGTACCACTCAAATCGGGGCAGATACGCAGTATTTT

v_gene: TRBV3-1
abundance: many
j_gene: TRBJ2-7
d_gene: .
CDR3aa: CASSQVVYEQYF
CDR3nt: TGTGCCAGCAGCCAGGTCGTCTACGAGCAGTACTTC

v_gene: TRBV20-1
abundance: .
j_gene: TRBJ2-1
d_gene: .
CDR3aa: CSAPQRTWDNEQFF
CDR3nt: TGCAGTGCCCCGCAGCGGACATGGGACAATGAGCAGTTCTTC

v_gene: TRBV7-9
abundance: many
j_gene: TRBJ2-1
d_gene: .
CDR3aa: CASSFRTDDNEQFF
CDR3nt: TGTGCCAGCAGCTTCCGGACGGACGACAATGAGCAGTTCTTC

v_gene: TRBV7-2
abundance: .
j_gene: TRBJ2-3
d_gene: .
CDR3aa: CASSLRTAGRTDTQYF
CDR3nt: TGTGCCAGCAGCTTAAGAACGGCAGGTAGAACAGATACGCAGTATTTT

v_gene: TRBV21-1
abundance: many
j_gene: TRBJ2-1
d_gene: .
CDR3aa: CASPKGVLTGFSYNEQFF
CDR3nt: TGTGCCAGCCCAAAGGGAGTCCTCACAGGCTTCTCCTACAATGAGCAGTTCTTC

v_gene: TRBV20-1
abundance: few
j_gene: TRBJ2-7
d_gene: TRBD1
CDR3aa: CSARDGQTGVIYEQYF
CDR3nt: TGCAGTGCTAGAGATGGACAGACAGGGGTGATATACGAGCAGTACTTC

v_gene: TRBV7-9
abundance: many
j_gene: TRBJ2-2
d_gene: TRBD2
CDR3aa: CASSPRTSGRAGELFF
CDR3nt: TGTGCCAGCAGCCCTCGGACTAGCGGCCGGGCCGGGGAGCTGTTTTTT

v_gene: TRBV11-2
abundance: few
j_gene: TRBJ2-2
d_gene: .
CDR3aa: CASSLLVGYRTGELFF
CDR3nt: TGTGCCAGCAGCTTATTAGTCGGTTATAGGACCGGGGAGCTGTTTTTT

v_gene: TRBV5-1
abundance: .
j_gene: TRBJ2-2
d_gene: TRBD2
CDR3aa: CACSGGPAGELFF
CDR3nt: TGCGCCTGCTCGGGGGGGCCGGCCGGGGAGCTGTTTTTT

v_gene: TRBV19
abundance: .
j_gene: TRBJ2-3
d_gene: TRBD2
CDR3aa: CASSLNLLTSGGDTQYF
CDR3nt: TGTGCCAGTAGCCTCAACCTCCTTACTAGCGGCGGAGATACGCAGTATTTT

v_gene: TRBV29-1
abundance: .
j_gene: TRBJ2-7
d_gene: TRBD2
CDR3aa: CSALGREGRGEQYF
CDR3nt: TGCAGCGCGCTCGGGCGGGAGGGCCGGGGCGAGCAGTACTTC

v_gene: TRBV12-3/TRBV12-4
abundance: many
j_gene: TRBJ2-1
d_gene: .
CDR3aa: CASSTGFRDEQFF
CDR3nt: TGTGCCAGCAGCACAGGTTTCAGGGATGAGCAGTTCTTC

v_gene: TRBV4-3
abundance: few
j_gene: TRBJ2-7
d_gene: .
CDR3aa: CASSQILLARADYEQYF
CDR3nt: TGCGCCAGCAGCCAAATCCTATTGGCCAGAGCAGACTACGAGCAGTACTTC

v_gene: TRBV12-3/TRBV12-4
abundance: few
j_gene: TRBJ2-1
d_gene: .
CDR3aa: CASSFPPGGNEQFF
CDR3nt: TGTGCCAGCAGTTTCCCCCCTGGAGGCAATGAGCAGTTCTTC

v_gene: TRBV27
abundance: .
j_gene: TRBJ2-6
d_gene: .
CDR3aa: CASSLFRGAGGANVLTF
CDR3nt: TGTGCCAGCAGTTTGTTTAGGGGCGCGGGTGGGGCCAACGTCCTGACTTTC

v_gene: TRBV29-1
abundance: many
j_gene: TRBJ2-2
d_gene: .
CDR3aa: CSVGSGNTGELFF
CDR3nt: TGCAGCGTTGGGAGCGGGAACACCGGGGAGCTGTTTTTT

v_gene: TRBV2
abundance: .
j_gene: TRBJ2-7
d_gene: TRBD2
CDR3aa: CASSEGTSERRGQYF
CDR3nt: TGTGCCAGCAGTGAAGGGACTAGCGAAAGGAGGGGGCAGTACTTC

v_gene: TRBV6-5
abundance: many
j_gene: TRBJ2-7
d_gene: TRBD2
CDR3aa: CASSYAGDYEQYF
CDR3nt: TGTGCCAGCAGTTACGCGGGGGACTACGAGCAGTACTTC

v_gene: TRBV6-2/TRBV6-3
abundance: .
j_gene: TRBJ2-7
d_gene: .
CDR3aa: CASSFQTRPSEQYF
CDR3nt: TGTGCCAGCAGTTTTCAGACTCGCCCATCCGAGCAGTACTTC

v_gene: TRBV10-3
abundance: .
j_gene: TRBJ2-1
d_gene: TRBD1
CDR3aa: CAITGQVGVGYEQFF
CDR3nt: TGTGCCATCACAGGACAGGTCGGAGTGGGCTATGAGCAGTTCTTC

v_gene: TRBV28
abundance: few
j_gene: TRBJ2-3
d_gene: .
CDR3aa: CASSLPTVPSTDTQYF
CDR3nt: TGTGCCAGCAGTCTACCGACAGTACCTAGCACAGATACGCAGTATTTT

v_gene: TRBV6-2/TRBV6-3
abundance: many
j_gene: TRBJ2-5
d_gene: TRBD1
CDR3aa: CASSSTGKETQYF
CDR3nt: TGTGCCAGCAGTTCGACAGGGAAGGAGACCCAGTACTTC

v_gene: TRBV27
abundance: .
j_gene: TRBJ2-7
d_gene: .
CDR3aa: CASNSDRVGREYEQYF
CDR3nt: TGTGCCAGCAACTCGGACAGGGTAGGGCGGGAGTACGAGCAGTACTTC

v_gene: TRBV20-1
abundance: few
j_gene: TRBJ2-5
d_gene: .
CDR3aa: CSAVYREETQYF
CDR3nt: TGCAGTGCTGTATACAGGGAAGAGACCCAGTACTTC

v_gene: TRBV6-5
abundance: .
j_gene: TRBJ2-5
d_gene: .
CDR3aa: CASSYLSLAYETQYF
CDR3nt: TGTGCCAGCAGTTACTTATCCCTAGCGTATGAGACCCAGTACTTC

v_gene: TRBV6-5
abundance: .
j_gene: TRBJ1-5
d_gene: TRBD1
CDR3aa: CASRTGTGGWQPQHF
CDR3nt: TGTGCCAGCAGAACCGGGACAGGGGGTTGGCAGCCCCAGCATTTT

v_gene: TRBV3-1
abundance: .
j_gene: TRBJ2-1
d_gene: .
CDR3aa: CASSPSGPVKFF
CDR3nt: TGTGCCAGCAGCCCATCAGGGCCCGTAAAGTTCTTC

v_gene: TRBV9
abundance: .
j_gene: TRBJ2-2
d_gene: TRBD1
CDR3aa: CASSVTGAGELFF
CDR3nt: TGTGCCAGCAGCGTAACAGGGGCCGGGGAGCTGTTTTTT

v_gene: TRBV6-1
abundance: many
j_gene: TRBJ2-7
d_gene: .
CDR3aa: CASSARVGVYEQYF
CDR3nt: TGTGCCAGCAGTGCCCGGGTTGGAGTCTACGAGCAGTACTTC

v_gene: TRBV6-2/TRBV6-3
abundance: .
j_gene: TRBJ2-1
d_gene: .
CDR3aa: CASSYDLGLDLENNEQFF
CDR3nt: TGTGCCAGCAGTTACGATTTGGGGTTAGACCTCGAAAACAATGAGCAGTTCTTC

v_gene: TRBV7-6
abundance: .
j_gene: TRBJ2-2
d_gene: .
CDR3aa: CASSLEGGRDTGELFF
CDR3nt: TGTGCCAGCAGCCTGGAGGGGGGGCGTGACACCGGGGAGCTGTTTTTT

v_gene: TRBV3-1
abundance: many
j_gene: TRBJ1-6
d_gene: .
CDR3aa: CASSRMQGAYNSPLHF
CDR3nt: TGTGCCAGCAGCCGGATGCAGGGTGCCTATAATTCACCCCTCCACTTT

v_gene: TRBV4-1
abundance: few
j_gene: TRBJ1-4
d_gene: .
CDR3aa: CASSQWVANEKLFF
CDR3nt: TGCGCCAGCAGCCAATGGGTTGCTAATGAAAAACTGTTTTTT

v_gene: TRBV12-3/TRBV12-4
abundance: many
j_gene: TRBJ2-3
d_gene: .
CDR3aa: CASSVDYPPSTDTQYF
CDR3nt: TGTGCCAGCAGTGTCGACTATCCCCCTAGCACAGATACGCAGTATTTT

v_gene: TRBV20-1
abundance: few
j_gene: TRBJ2-3
d_gene: TRBD2
CDR3aa: CSARVWGGDTDTQYF
CDR3nt: TGCAGTGCTAGAGTTTGGGGGGGTGATACAGATACGCAGTATTTT

v_gene: TRBV28
abundance: few
j_gene: TRBJ2-1
d_gene: .
CDR3aa: CASTSDRWAYNEQFF
CDR3nt: TGTGCCAGCACCTCGGACCGTTGGGCATACAATGAGCAGTTCTTC

v_gene: TRBV29-1
abundance: few
j_gene: TRBJ1-2
d_gene: .
CDR3aa: CSVEEWALGGGYTF
CDR3nt: TGCAGCGTTGAAGAATGGGCACTGGGTGGCGGCTACACCTTC

v_gene: TRBV20-1
abundance: .
j_gene: TRBJ2-7
d_gene: .
CDR3aa: CSARDLGGLSYEQYF
CDR3nt: TGCAGTGCTAGAGATCTCGGGGGTCTCTCCTACGAGCAGTACTTC

v_gene: TRBV7-3
abundance: many
j_gene: TRBJ2-1
d_gene: .
CDR3aa: CASSLGQPTYNEQFF
CDR3nt: TGTGCCAGCAGCTTGGGACAACCAACCTACAATGAGCAGTTCTTC

v_gene: TRBV29-1
abundance: many
j_gene: TRBJ1-5
d_gene: .
CDR3aa: CSVVEGNQPQHF
CDR3nt: TGCAGCGTTGTAGAGGGCAACCAGCCCCAGCATTTT

v_gene: TRBV10-3
abundance: few
j_gene: TRBJ2-2
d_gene: .
CDR3aa: CAISAGTTANTGELFF
CDR3nt: TGTGCCATCAGCGCCGGGACAACCGCGAACACCGGGGAGCTGTTTTTT

v_gene: TRBV12-3/TRBV12-4
abundance: many
j_gene: TRBJ2-3
d_gene: TRBD2
CDR3aa: CASSKGLAGYTDTQYF
CDR3nt: TGTGCCAGCAGTAAGGGCTTAGCGGGGTACACAGATACGCAGTATTTT

v_gene: TRBV24-1
abundance: few
j_gene: TRBJ2-3
d_gene: TRBD1
CDR3aa: CATSDAGGDTQYF
CDR3nt: TGTGCCACCAGTGATGCAGGGGGCGATACGCAGTATTTT